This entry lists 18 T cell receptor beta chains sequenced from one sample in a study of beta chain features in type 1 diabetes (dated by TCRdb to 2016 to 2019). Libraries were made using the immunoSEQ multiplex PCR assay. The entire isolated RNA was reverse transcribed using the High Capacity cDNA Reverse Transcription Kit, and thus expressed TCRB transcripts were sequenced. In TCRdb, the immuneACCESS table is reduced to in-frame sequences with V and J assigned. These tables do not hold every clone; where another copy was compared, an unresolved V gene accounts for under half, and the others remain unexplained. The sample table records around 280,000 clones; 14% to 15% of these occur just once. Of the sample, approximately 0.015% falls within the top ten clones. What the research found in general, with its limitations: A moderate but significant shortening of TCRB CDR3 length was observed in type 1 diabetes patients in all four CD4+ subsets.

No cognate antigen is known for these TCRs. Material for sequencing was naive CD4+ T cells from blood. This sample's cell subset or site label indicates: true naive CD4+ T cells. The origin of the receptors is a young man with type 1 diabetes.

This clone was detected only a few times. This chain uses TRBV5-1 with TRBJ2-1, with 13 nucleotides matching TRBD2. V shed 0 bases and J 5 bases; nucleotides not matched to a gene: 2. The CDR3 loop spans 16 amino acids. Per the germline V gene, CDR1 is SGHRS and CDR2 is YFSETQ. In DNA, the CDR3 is TGCGCCAGCAGCTTGGGTGGGACTAGCGGGAACAATGAGCAGTTCTTC. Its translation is CASSLGGTSGNNEQFF.

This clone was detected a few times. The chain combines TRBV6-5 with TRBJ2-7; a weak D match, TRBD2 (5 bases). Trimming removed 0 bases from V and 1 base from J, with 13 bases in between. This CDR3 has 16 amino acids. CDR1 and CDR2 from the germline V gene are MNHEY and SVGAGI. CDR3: CASSYSMAGGSYEQYF. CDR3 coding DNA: TGTGCCAGCAGTTACTCGATGGCCGGCGGGTCCTACGAGCAGTACTTC.

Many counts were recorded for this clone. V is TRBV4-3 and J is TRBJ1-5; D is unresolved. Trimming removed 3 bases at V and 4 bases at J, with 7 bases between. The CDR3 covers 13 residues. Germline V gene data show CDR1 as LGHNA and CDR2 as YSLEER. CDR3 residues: CASSHAQNQPQHF. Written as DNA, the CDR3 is TGCGCCAGCAGCCACGCTCAGAATCAGCCCCAGCATTTT.

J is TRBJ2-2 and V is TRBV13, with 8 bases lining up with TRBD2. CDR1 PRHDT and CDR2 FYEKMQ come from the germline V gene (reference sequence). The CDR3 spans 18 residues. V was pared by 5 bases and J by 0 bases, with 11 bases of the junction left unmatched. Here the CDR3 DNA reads TGTGCCAGCAGCCCCCACCAATTACTAGCGGCGAACACCGGGGAGCTGTTTTTT. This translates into CASSPHQLLAANTGELFF.

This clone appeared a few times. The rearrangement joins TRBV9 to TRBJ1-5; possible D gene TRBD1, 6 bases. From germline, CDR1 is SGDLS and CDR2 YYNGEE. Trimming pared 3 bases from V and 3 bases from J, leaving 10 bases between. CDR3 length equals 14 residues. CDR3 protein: CASSADSINQPQHF. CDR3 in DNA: TGTGCCAGCAGCGCGGACAGCATCAATCAGCCCCAGCATTTT. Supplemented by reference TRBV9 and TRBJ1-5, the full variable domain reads DSGVTQTPKHLITATGQRVTLRCSPRSGDLSVYWYQQSLDQGLQFLIQYYNGEERAKGNILERFSAQQFPDLHSELNLSSLELGDSALYFCASSADSINQPQHFGDGTRLSIL.

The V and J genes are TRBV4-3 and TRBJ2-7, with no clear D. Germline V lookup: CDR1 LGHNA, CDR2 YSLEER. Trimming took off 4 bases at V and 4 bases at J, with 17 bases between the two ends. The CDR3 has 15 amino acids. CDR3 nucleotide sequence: TGCGCCAGCAGCCCTTTAACTACAACACCTTACGAGCAGTACTTC. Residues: CASSPLTTTPYEQYF.

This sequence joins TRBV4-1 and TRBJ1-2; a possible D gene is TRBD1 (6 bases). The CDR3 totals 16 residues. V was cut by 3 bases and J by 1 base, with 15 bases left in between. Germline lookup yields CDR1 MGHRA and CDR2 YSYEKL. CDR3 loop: CASSQDSRTLNYGYTF. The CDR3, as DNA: TGCGCCAGCAGCCAGGACAGCCGTACCCTTAACTATGGCTACACCTTC.

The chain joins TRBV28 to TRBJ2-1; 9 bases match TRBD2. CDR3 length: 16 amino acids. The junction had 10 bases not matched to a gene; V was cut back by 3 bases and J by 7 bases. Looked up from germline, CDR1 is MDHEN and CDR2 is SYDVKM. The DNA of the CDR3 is TGTGCCAGCAGTTTGTGGGGCGGGGGGGCTGGTAATGAGCAGTTCTTC. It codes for CASSLWGGGAGNEQFF.

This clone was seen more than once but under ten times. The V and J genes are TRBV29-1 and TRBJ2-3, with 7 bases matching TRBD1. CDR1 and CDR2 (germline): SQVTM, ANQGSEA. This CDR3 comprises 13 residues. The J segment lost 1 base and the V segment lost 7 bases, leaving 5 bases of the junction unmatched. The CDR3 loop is CSATGWGTDTQYF. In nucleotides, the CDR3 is TGCAGCGCGACAGGGTGGGGCACAGATACGCAGTATTTT.

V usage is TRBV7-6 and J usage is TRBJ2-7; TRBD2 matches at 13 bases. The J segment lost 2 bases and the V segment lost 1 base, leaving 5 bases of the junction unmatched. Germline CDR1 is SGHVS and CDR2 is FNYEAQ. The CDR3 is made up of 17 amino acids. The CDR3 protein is CASSLDRTSGSPYEQYF. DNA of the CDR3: TGTGCCAGCAGCTTAGATCGGACTAGCGGGAGTCCCTACGAGCAGTACTTC.

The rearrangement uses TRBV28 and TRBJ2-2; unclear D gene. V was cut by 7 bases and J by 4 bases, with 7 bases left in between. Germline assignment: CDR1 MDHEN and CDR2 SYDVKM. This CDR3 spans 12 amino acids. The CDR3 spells CASISGTGELFF. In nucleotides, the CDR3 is TGTGCCAGCATTTCCGGCACCGGGGAGCTGTTTTTT.

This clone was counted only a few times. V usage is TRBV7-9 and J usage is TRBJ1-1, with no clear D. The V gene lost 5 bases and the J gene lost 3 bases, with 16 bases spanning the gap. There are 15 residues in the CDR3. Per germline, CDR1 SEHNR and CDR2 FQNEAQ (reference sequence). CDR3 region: CASSPFYSVDTEAFF. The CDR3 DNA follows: TGTGCCAGCAGCCCCTTCTACTCGGTCGACACTGAAGCTTTCTTT.

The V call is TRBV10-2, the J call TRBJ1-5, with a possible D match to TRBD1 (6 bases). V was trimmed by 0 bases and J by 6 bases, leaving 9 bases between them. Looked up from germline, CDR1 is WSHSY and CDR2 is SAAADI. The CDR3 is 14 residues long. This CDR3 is CASSESNRVQPQHF. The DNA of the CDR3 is TGCGCCAGCAGTGAGTCGAACAGGGTTCAGCCCCAGCATTTT.

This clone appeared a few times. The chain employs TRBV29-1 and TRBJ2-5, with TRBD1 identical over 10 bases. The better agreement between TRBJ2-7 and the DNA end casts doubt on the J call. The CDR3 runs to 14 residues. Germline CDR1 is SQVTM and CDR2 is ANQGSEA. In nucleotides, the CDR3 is TGCAGCGTTATAGGGACAGGGGCCCGTCACGAGCAGTACTTC. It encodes CSVIGTGARHEQYF.

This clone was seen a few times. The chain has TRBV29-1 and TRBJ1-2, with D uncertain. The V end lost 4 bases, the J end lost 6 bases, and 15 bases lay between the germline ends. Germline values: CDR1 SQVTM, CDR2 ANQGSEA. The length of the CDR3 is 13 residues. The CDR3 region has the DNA TGCAGCGTTGCGGGAGGTCCGGCAGATGGCTACACCTTC. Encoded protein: CSVAGGPADGYTF.

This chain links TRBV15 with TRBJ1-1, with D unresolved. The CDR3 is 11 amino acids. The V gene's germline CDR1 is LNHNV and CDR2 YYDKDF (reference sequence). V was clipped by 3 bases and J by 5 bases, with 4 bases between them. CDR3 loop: CATSSRTEAFF. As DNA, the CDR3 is TGTGCCACCAGCAGCCGGACTGAAGCTTTCTTT.

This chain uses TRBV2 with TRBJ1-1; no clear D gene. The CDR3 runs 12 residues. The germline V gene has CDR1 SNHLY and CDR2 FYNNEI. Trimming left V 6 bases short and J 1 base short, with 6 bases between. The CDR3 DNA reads TGTGCCAGCAGCCTTAAGAACACTGAAGCTTTCTTT. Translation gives CASSLKNTEAFF.

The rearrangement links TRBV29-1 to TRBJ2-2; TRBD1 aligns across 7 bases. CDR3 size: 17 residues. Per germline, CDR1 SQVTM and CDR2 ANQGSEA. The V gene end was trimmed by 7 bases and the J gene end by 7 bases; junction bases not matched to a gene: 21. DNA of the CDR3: TGCAGCGCCATTGTCTGGGCAGGGGGTTTGCAAGACGGGGAGCTGTTTTTT. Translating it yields CSAIVWAGGLQDGELFF.